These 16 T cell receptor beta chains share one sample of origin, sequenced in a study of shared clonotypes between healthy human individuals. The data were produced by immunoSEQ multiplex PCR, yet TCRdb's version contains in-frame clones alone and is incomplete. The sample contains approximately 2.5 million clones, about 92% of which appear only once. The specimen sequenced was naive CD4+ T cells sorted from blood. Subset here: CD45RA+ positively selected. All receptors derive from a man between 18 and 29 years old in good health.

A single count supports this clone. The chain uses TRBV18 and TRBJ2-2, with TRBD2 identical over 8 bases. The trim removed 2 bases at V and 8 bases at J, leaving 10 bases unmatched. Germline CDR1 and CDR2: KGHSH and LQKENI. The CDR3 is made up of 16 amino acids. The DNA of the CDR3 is TGTGCCAGCTCACCAGTCACTAGCGGAGGGACAGGGGAGCTGTTTTTT. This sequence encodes CASSPVTSGGTGELFF.

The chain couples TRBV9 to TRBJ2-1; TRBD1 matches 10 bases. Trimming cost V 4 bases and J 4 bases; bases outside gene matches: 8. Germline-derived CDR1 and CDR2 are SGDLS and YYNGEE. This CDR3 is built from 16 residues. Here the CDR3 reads CASSSRTGGSYNEQFF. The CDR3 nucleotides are TGTGCCAGCAGCTCGCGGACAGGGGGTAGTTACAATGAGCAGTTCTTC. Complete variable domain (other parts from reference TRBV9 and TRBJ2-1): DSGVTQTPKHLITATGQRVTLRCSPRSGDLSVYWYQQSLDQGLQFLIQYYNGEERAKGNILERFSAQQFPDLHSELNLSSLELGDSALYFCASSSRTGGSYNEQFFGPGTRLTVL.

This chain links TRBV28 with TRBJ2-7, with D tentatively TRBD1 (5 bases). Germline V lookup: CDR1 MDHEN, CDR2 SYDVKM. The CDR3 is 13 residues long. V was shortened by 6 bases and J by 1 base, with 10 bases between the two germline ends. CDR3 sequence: CASRAQGSYEQYF. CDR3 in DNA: TGTGCCAGCAGAGCTCAGGGATCCTACGAGCAGTACTTC. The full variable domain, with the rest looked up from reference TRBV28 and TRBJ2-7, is DVKVTQSSRYLVKRTGEKVFLECVQDMDHENMFWYRQDPGLGLRLIYFSYDVKMKEKGDIPEGYSVSREKKERFSLILESASTNQTSMYLCASRAQGSYEQYFGPGTRLTVT.

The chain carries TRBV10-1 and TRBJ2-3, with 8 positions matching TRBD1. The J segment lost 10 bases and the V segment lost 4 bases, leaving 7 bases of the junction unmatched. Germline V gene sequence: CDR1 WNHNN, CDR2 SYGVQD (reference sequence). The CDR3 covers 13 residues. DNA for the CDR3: TGCGCCAGCAGTGGGGACAGGCTTTCGGCGCAGTATTTT. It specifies CASSGDRLSAQYF.

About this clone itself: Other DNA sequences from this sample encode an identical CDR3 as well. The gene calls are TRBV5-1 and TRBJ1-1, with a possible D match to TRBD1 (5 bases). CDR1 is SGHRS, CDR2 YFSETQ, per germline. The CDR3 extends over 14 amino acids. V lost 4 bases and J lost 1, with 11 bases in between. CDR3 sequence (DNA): TGCGCCAGCAGCCCCGGGGCAGGGAACACTGAAGCTTTCTTT. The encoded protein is CASSPGAGNTEAFF.

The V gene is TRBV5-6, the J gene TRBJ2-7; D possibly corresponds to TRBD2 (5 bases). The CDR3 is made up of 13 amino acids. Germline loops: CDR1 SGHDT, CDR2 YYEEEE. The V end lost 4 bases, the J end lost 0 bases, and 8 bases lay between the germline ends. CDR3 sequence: CASSRGISYEQYF. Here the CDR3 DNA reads TGTGCCAGCAGCCGGGGTATCTCCTACGAGCAGTACTTC.

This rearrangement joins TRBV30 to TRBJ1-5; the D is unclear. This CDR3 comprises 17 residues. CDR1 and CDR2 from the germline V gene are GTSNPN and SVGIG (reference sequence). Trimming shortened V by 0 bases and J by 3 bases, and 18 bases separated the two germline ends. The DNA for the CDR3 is TGTGCCTGGAGTGTACCGTACGACGGACTGTTCAATCAGCCCCAGCATTTT. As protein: CAWSVPYDGLFNQPQHF. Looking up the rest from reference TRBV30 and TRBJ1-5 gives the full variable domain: SQTIHQWPATLVQPVGSPLSLECTVEGTSNPNLYWYRQAAGRGLQLLFYSVGIGQISSEVPQNLSASRPQDRQFILSSKKLLLSDSGFYLCAWSVPYDGLFNQPQHFGDGTRLSIL.

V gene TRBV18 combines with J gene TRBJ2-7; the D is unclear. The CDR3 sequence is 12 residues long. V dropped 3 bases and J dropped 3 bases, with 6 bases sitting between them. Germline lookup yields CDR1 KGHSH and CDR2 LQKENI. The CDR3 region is CASSPWSYEQYF. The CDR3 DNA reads TGTGCCAGCTCACCCTGGAGCTACGAGCAGTACTTC.

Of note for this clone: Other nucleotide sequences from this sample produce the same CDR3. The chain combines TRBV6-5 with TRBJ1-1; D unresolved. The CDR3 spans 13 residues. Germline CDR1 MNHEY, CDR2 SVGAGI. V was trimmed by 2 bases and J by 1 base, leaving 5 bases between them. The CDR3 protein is CASSYDRNTEAFF. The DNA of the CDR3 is TGTGCCAGCAGTTACGATCGGAACACTGAAGCTTTCTTT.

The CDR3 sequence: CAISDVQRYQETQYF. The CDR3 DNA sequence: TGTGCCATCAGTGATGTCCAGAGGTACCAAGAGACCCAGTACTTC. The chain recombines TRBV10-3 with TRBJ2-5; D is unresolved. V gave up 3 bases and J gave up 0 bases, with 11 bases separating them. Germline V gives CDR1 ENHRY, CDR2 SYGVKD. The CDR3 is 15 amino acids.

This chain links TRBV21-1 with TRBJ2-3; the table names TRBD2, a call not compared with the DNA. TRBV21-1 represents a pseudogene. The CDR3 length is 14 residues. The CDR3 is CASSIWREKDTQYF. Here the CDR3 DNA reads TGTGCCAGCAGCATTTGGAGAGAGAAAGATACGCAGTATTTT.

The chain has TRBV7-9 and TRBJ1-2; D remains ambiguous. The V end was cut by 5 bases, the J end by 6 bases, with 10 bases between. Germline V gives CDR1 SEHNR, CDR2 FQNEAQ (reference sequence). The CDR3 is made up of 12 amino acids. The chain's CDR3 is CASSLDGNGYTF. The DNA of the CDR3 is TGTGCCAGCAGCCTGGACGGTAATGGCTACACCTTC.

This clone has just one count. This CDR3 reads CASSLAGTGGLADTQYF. The CDR3 DNA reads TGCGCCAGCAGCTTGGCAGGGACAGGGGGCCTTGCAGATACGCAGTATTTT. The chain combines TRBV5-1 with TRBJ2-3; 12 bases are shared with TRBD1. V lost 0 bases to trimming and J lost 4 bases; unmatched junction nucleotides: 6. From germline, CDR1 is SGHRS and CDR2 YFSETQ. The CDR3 runs to 17 residues.

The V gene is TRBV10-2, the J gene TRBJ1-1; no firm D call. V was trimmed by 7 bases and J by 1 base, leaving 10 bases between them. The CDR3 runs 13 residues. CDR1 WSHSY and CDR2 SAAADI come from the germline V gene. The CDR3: CASIGRKNTEAFF. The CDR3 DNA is TGCGCCAGCATTGGACGGAAGAACACTGAAGCTTTCTTT.

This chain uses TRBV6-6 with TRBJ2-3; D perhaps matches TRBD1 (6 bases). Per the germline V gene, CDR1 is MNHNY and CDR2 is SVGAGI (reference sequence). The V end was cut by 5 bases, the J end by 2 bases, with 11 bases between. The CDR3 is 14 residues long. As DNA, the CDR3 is TGTGCCAGCAGTAAGGGACAAGTCACAGATACGCAGTATTTT. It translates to CASSKGQVTDTQYF.

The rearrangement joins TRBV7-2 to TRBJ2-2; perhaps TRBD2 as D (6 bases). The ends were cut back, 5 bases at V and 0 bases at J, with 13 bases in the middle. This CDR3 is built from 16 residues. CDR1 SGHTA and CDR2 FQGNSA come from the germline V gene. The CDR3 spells CASSRNGRTNTGELFF. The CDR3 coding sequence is TGTGCCAGCAGCCGTAACGGGAGAACGAACACCGGGGAGCTGTTTTTT.